The 25 T cell receptor beta chains in this list originate from one sample, sequenced in a study of T cells in localized non-small cell lung cancer. Using immunoSEQ multiplex PCR, the repertoire was profiled, and TCRdb retains in-frame clones only, with some absent. The profile shows 20,000 to 25,000 clones, under 95% of them singletons. Sequences were derived from peripheral blood, sampled before any cancer treatment. These receptors were obtained from a man between 40 and 70 years old with stage III squamous cell lung carcinoma.

The chain is built from TRBV19 and TRBJ2-2, with TRBD1 matching 8 bases. CDR1 and CDR2 from the germline V gene are LNHDA and SQIVND (reference sequence). J lost 2 bases, V lost 4 bases, and 6 bases had no gene match. This CDR3 region has 16 residues. Here the CDR3 reads CASSTTGGPNTGELFF. For the CDR3, the DNA is TGTGCCAGTAGTACCACAGGGGGACCAAACACCGGGGAGCTGTTTTTT.

The CDR3 bases are TGTGCCAGCTCACCCTCAACGGAGGCTAACTATGGCTACACCTTC. Protein: CASSPSTEANYGYTF. The genes are TRBV18 and TRBJ1-2; D is ambiguous. CDR3 size: 15 residues. Germline CDR1 is KGHSH and CDR2 is LQKENI. Trimming shortened V by 3 bases and J by 0 bases, and 11 bases separated the two germline ends.

V and J are TRBV28 and TRBJ1-2; D call uncertain. The CDR3 totals 14 residues. V was trimmed by 3 bases and J by 2 bases, leaving 10 bases between them. Per the germline V gene, CDR1 is MDHEN and CDR2 is SYDVKM. CDR3 in amino acids: CASSFTTRNYGYTF. In DNA, the CDR3 is TGTGCCAGCAGTTTCACCACACGCAACTATGGCTACACCTTC.

CDR3 sequence (DNA): TGTGCCAGCAGTGCCCTGGCGGCTAGCACAGATACGCAGTATTTT. It is translated as CASSALAASTDTQYF. The chain uses TRBV6-5 and TRBJ2-3; D unresolved. The CDR3 loop spans 15 amino acids. V was trimmed by 5 bases and J by 0 bases, leaving 12 bases between them. CDR1 and CDR2 (germline): MNHEY, SVGAGI.

CDR3 DNA: TGTGCCATCAGTGAGTCGACAGCTGGAGAGACCCAGTACTTC. This translates into CAISESTAGETQYF. This chain joins TRBV10-3 and TRBJ2-5; the D gene is possibly TRBD1 (5 bases). V shed 0 bases and J shed 4 bases, with 9 bases lying between them. CDR3 length equals 14 residues. CDR1 is ENHRY, CDR2 SYGVKD, per germline.

This clone was picked up a small number of times. The chain employs TRBV19 and TRBJ2-5, with a weak D call TRBD1 (6 bases). This CDR3 has 13 amino acids. Trimming shortened V by 5 bases and J by 5 bases, and 12 bases separated the two germline ends. Germline V gene sequence: CDR1 LNHDA, CDR2 SQIVND (reference sequence). CDR3 protein: CASSVQGGETQYF. As DNA, the CDR3 is TGTGCCAGTAGTGTACAGGGTGGGGAGACCCAGTACTTC.

V is TRBV27 and J is TRBJ1-4; no definite D call. The germline gives CDR1 MNHEY, CDR2 SMNVEV (reference sequence). The CDR3 length is 13 residues. Trimming cost V 5 bases and J 8 bases, with 12 bases left between them. For the CDR3, the DNA is TGTGCCAGCAGTCCGAGTGGGTGGGAAAAACTGTTTTTT. Encoded protein: CASSPSGWEKLFF.

V is TRBV7-9 and J is TRBJ1-1; a possible D gene is TRBD1 (5 bases). Germline V gene sequence: CDR1 SEHNR, CDR2 FQNEAQ (reference sequence). The CDR3 has 14 amino acids. The V end was cut by 5 bases, the J end by 8 bases, with 18 bases between. CDR3 bases: TGTGCCAGCAGCCTAGTACGTCGGGACCTCGAAGCTTTCTTT. This encodes CASSLVRRDLEAFF.

The V call is TRBV29-1, the J call TRBJ2-7; D gene ambiguous. With 4 bases removed from V and 7 bases from J, the gap between germline ends came to 17 bases. CDR1 and CDR2 from the germline V gene are SQVTM and ANQGSEA. This CDR3 spans 13 amino acids. As DNA, the CDR3 is TGCAGCGTTGGAGATCGGTCCATGTGGGAGCAGTACTTC. It yields the protein CSVGDRSMWEQYF.

V and J are TRBV6-5 and TRBJ1-1; unclear D gene. Germline CDR1 and CDR2: MNHEY and SVGAGI. The CDR3 loop spans 13 amino acids. Trimming cost V 0 bases and J 5 bases, with 7 bases left between them. CDR3 sequence reads: CASSYSGRTEAFF. The CDR3 DNA reads as TGTGCCAGCAGTTACTCAGGGCGGACTGAAGCTTTCTTT.

The genes are TRBV10-3 and TRBJ1-2, with 7 bases lining up with TRBD1. From germline, CDR1 is ENHRY and CDR2 SYGVKD. V dropped 3 bases and J dropped 8; count of bases not matched to a gene: 12. The CDR3 covers 15 residues. The CDR3: CAISEGQALGYGYTF. The CDR3 nucleotides are TGTGCCATCAGTGAAGGACAGGCACTGGGTTACGGCTACACCTTC.

The chain has TRBV30 and TRBJ2-2; the D gene is possibly TRBD2 (5 bases). CDR3 length equals 14 residues. Trimming shortened V by 0 bases and J by 2 bases, and 7 bases separated the two germline ends. Germline V lookup: CDR1 GTSNPN, CDR2 SVGIG (reference sequence). The CDR3 protein is CAWSVRVNTGELFF. DNA for the CDR3: TGTGCCTGGAGTGTGAGGGTTAACACCGGGGAGCTGTTTTTT.

J is TRBJ1-5 and V is TRBV29-1; tentative D call: TRBD1 (5 bases). Trimming took 4 bases from V and 7 from J, leaving 11 bases between them. The CDR3 totals 12 residues. Looked up from germline, CDR1 is SQVTM and CDR2 is ANQGSEA. The CDR3 DNA is TGCAGCGTTGCAGGGATCGGCCAGCCCCAGCATTTT. This translates into CSVAGIGQPQHF. Variable domain in full (rest from reference TRBV29-1 and TRBJ1-5): SAVISQKPSRDICQRGTSLTIQCQVDSQVTMMFWYRQQPGQSLTLIATANQGSEATYESGFVIDKFPISRPNLTFSTLTVSNMSPEDSSIYLCSVAGIGQPQHFGDGTRLSIL.

CDR3 residues: CASSAGVWETQYF. CDR3 coding DNA: TGTGCCAGCAGCGCAGGGGTCTGGGAGACCCAGTACTTC. The gene calls are TRBV5-4 and TRBJ2-5; D might be TRBD1 (6 bases). Germline CDR1 SGHNT, CDR2 YYREEE (reference sequence). CDR3 length: 13 residues. Trimming removed 4 bases from V and 5 bases from J, with 12 bases in between.

J is TRBJ2-2 and V is TRBV6-5; D may be TRBD1 (5 bases). Trimming removed 8 bases from V and 6 bases from J, with 13 bases in between. The CDR3 runs to 13 residues. Germline V gives CDR1 MNHEY, CDR2 SVGAGI. CDR3 sequence reads: CASEGVRAGELFF. The CDR3 DNA sequence: TGTGCCAGCGAAGGGGTCCGAGCCGGGGAGCTGTTTTTT.

This clone came up once. The gene calls are TRBV6-5 and TRBJ2-1; D call uncertain. The CDR3 runs 16 residues. The V end lost 3 bases, the J end lost 10 bases, and 22 bases lay between the germline ends. Germline values: CDR1 MNHEY, CDR2 SVGAGI. This chain's CDR3 is CASSYGYDLSHQEQFF. The CDR3 DNA reads as TGTGCCAGCAGTTATGGGTACGATTTAAGTCACCAAGAGCAGTTCTTC.

This sequence joins TRBV2 and TRBJ1-1, with unresolved D. This CDR3 comprises 14 residues. CDR1 SNHLY and CDR2 FYNNEI come from the germline V gene. Trimming removed 0 bases at V and 1 base at J, with 6 bases between. CDR3 in DNA: TGTGCCAGCAGTGAAGCTTGGGCGAACACTGAAGCTTTCTTT. It codes for CASSEAWANTEAFF.

This sequence joins TRBV6-5 and TRBJ1-5; D not certain. Germline CDR1 reads MNHEY; CDR2 reads SVGAGI. V gave up 0 bases and J gave up 8 bases, with 8 bases separating them. The CDR3 loop spans 13 amino acids. CDR3 sequence: CASSYSIREPQHF. CDR3 coding DNA: TGTGCCAGCAGTTACTCGATCCGGGAGCCCCAGCATTTT.

The chain carries TRBV7-9 and TRBJ2-5, with 9 nucleotides matching TRBD1. The CDR3 spans 16 residues. With 5 bases clipped from V and 5 bases from J, the junction kept 12 bases outside the gene matches. In germline, CDR1 is SEHNR, CDR2 FQNEAQ (reference sequence). CDR3 DNA: TGTGCCAGCAGCGCCCCGCTTAGGACAGGGGAGGAGACCCAGTACTTC. This translates into CASSAPLRTGEETQYF.

This clone was counted between two and nine times. The V and J genes are TRBV27 and TRBJ1-2; perhaps TRBD1 as D (6 bases). The CDR3 covers 14 residues. The germline gives CDR1 MNHEY, CDR2 SMNVEV (reference sequence). Trimming stripped 0 bases from V and 4 bases from J, with 9 bases between. The CDR3 nucleotides are TGTGCCAGCAGTTTATCGAAAGGGGGCTATGGCTACACCTTC. Translating gives CASSLSKGGYGYTF.

This chain uses TRBV27 with TRBJ2-7; 9 bases match TRBD1. The germline V gene encodes CDR1 MNHEY and CDR2 SMNVEV (reference sequence). With V trimmed by 5 bases and J by 3 bases, 5 bases remained unmatched. CDR3 length equals 14 residues. CDR3 nucleotides: TGTGCCAGCAGTCGACAGGGGGAATTCTACGAGCAGTACTTC. Amino acids: CASSRQGEFYEQYF.

This chain joins TRBV5-6 and TRBJ1-4; 7 nucleotides align to TRBD1. With 8 bases clipped from V and 8 bases from J, the junction kept 9 bases outside the gene matches. CDR3 length: 13 residues. Germline V gene data show CDR1 as SGHDT and CDR2 as YYEEEE. The CDR3 region has the DNA TGTGCCAGTCTTCCCGGGACAGACGAAAAACTGTTTTTT. Translation: CASLPGTDEKLFF.

The chain joins TRBV7-2 to TRBJ1-5, with 9 nucleotides matching TRBD1. Germline CDR1 SGHTA, CDR2 FQGNSA. CDR3 size: 15 residues. With 5 bases clipped from V and 6 bases from J, the junction kept 8 bases outside the gene matches. The CDR3 DNA reads TGTGCCAGCAGCCTGGCTGGGACAGGGCGTCAGCCCCAGCATTTT. Translation gives CASSLAGTGRQPQHF. Full variable domain (remainder filled in from reference TRBV7-2 and TRBJ1-5): GAGVSQSPSNKVTEKGKDVELRCDPISGHTALYWYRQSLGQGLEFLIYFQGNSAPDKSGLPSDRFSAERTGGSVSTLTIQRTQQEDSAVYLCASSLAGTGRQPQHFGDGTRLSIL.

The rearrangement links TRBV7-2 to TRBJ1-2, with D uncertain. Germline CDR1 is SGHTA and CDR2 is FQGNSA. The CDR3 consists of 12 residues. V was shortened by 4 bases and J by 4 bases, with 7 bases between the two germline ends. CDR3 coding DNA: TGTGCCAGCAGCTCCGTCGGCTATGGCTACACCTTC. Protein product: CASSSVGYGYTF. Looking up the rest from reference TRBV7-2 and TRBJ1-2 gives the full variable domain: GAGVSQSPSNKVTEKGKDVELRCDPISGHTALYWYRQSLGQGLEFLIYFQGNSAPDKSGLPSDRFSAERTGGSVSTLTIQRTQQEDSAVYLCASSSVGYGYTFGSGTRLTVV.

The J gene is TRBJ1-2, the V gene TRBV5-5; 7 bases map to TRBD1. Germline V gives CDR1 SGHKS, CDR2 YYEKEE (reference sequence). V dropped 4 bases and J dropped 7; count of bases not matched to a gene: 10. The CDR3 spans 14 residues. The CDR3 sequence is CASSHNRGLGGYTF. Here the CDR3 DNA reads TGTGCCAGCAGCCACAACAGGGGTCTAGGTGGCTACACCTTC.